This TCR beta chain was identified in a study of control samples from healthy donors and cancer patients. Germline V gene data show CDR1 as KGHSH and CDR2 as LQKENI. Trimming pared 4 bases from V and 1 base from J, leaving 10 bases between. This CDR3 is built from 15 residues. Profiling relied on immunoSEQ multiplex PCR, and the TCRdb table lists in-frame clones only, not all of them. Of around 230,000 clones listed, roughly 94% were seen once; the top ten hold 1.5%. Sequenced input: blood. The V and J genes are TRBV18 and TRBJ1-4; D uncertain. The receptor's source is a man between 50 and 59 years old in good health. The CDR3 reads CASSLNSGTNEKLFF. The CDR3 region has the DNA TGTGCCAGCTCACTTAACAGCGGAACTAATGAAAAACTGTTTTTT.